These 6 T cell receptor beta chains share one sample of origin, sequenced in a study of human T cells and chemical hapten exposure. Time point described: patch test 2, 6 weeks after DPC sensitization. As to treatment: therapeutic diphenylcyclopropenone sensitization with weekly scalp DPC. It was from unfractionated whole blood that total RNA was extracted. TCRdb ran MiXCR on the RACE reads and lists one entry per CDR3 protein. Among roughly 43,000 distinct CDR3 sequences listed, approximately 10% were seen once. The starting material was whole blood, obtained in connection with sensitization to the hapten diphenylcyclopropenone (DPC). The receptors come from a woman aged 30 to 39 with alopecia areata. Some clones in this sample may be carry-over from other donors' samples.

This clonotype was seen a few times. For the CDR3, the DNA is TGTGCCACACGACGGGACAACCAAGAGACCCAGTACTTC. It translates to CATRRDNQETQYF. V gene TRBV2 combines with J gene TRBJ2-5; maybe TRBD1 (6 bases). This CDR3 contains 13 residues. V shed 10 bases and J shed 0 bases, with 12 bases lying between them. The germline gives CDR1 SNHLY, CDR2 FYNNEI.

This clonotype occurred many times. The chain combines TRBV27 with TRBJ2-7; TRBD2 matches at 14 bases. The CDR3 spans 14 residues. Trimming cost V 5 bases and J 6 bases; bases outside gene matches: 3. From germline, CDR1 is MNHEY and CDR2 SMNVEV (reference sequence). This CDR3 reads CASSPGLAGGEQYF. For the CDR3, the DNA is TGTGCCAGCAGTCCCGGACTAGCGGGGGGCGAGCAGTACTTC.

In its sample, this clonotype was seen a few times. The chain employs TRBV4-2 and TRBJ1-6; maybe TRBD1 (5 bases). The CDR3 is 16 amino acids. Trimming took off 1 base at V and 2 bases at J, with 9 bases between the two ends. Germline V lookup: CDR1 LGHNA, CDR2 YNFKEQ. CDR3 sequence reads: CASSQVEGAYNSPLHF. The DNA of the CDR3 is TGTGCCAGCAGCCAAGTAGAAGGGGCCTATAATTCACCCCTCCACTTT.

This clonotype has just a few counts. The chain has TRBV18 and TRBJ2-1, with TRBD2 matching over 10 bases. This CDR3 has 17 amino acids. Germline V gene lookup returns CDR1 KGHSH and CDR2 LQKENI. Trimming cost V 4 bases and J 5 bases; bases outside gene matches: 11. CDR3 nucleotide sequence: TGTGCCAGCTCACTCAGGAGAGCGGGGGGGATACACAATGAGCAGTTCTTC. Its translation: CASSLRRAGGIHNEQFF.

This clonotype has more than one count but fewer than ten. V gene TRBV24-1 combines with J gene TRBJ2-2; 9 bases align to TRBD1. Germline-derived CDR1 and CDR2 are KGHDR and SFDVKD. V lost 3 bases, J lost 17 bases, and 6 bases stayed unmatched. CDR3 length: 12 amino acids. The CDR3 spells CATSDPGTGSFF. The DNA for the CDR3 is TGTGCCACCAGTGATCCCGGGACAGGGAGTTTTTTT.

The CDR3 sequence: CASSLMENTEAFF. Here the CDR3 DNA reads TGTGCCAGCAGCCTAATGGAGAACACTGAAGCTTTCTTT. V and J are TRBV5-4 and TRBJ1-1; D ambiguous. The germline CDR1 and CDR2 sequences are SGHNT and YYREEE (reference sequence). There are 13 residues in the CDR3. V lost 4 bases and J lost 1, with 8 bases in between.